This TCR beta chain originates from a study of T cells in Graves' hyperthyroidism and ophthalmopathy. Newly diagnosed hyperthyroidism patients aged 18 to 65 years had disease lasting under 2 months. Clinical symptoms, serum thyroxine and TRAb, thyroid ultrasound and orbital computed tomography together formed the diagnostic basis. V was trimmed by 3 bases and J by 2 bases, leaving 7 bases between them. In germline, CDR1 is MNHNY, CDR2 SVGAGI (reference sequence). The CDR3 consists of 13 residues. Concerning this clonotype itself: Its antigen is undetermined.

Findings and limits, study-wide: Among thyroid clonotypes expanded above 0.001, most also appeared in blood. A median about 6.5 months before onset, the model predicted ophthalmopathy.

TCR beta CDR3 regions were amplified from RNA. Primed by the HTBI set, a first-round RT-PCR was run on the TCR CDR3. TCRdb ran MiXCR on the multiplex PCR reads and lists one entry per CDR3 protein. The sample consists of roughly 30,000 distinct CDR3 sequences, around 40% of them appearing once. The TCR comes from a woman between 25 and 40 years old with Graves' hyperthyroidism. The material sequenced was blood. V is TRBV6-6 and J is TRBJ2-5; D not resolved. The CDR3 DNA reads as TGTGCCAGCAGTTATCTTGGGCAAGAGACCCAGTACTTC. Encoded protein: CASSYLGQETQYF.